What follows are 10 T cell receptor beta chains derived from one specimen sequenced in a study of cytomegalovirus exposure and HLA in healthy donors (dated by TCRdb to about 2017). To prepare the library, the immunoSEQ multiplex PCR assay was applied. A mixture of 60 forward primers for TCR Vbeta segments and 13 reverse primers for TCR Jbeta segments was used in the multiplex PCR. Drawn from immuneACCESS, this table holds only the in-frame rearrangements with V and J called that TCRdb kept. Clones are partly lost; checked studies trace under half to an unresolved V gene and leave the rest unexplained. The sample table holds 90,000 to 140,000 clones, of which 60% to 85% were seen once. The ten most abundant clones make up approximately 1.3% of the sample. Source material: PBMCs. Receptor source: a man in his forties or fifties in good health and CMV-seronegative.

The V and J genes are TRBV2 and TRBJ2-1, with 10 positions matching TRBD2. From germline, CDR1 is SNHLY and CDR2 FYNNEI. The CDR3 has 12 amino acids. J gave up 5 bases and V 10 bases, and 2 bases lay outside the gene matches. CDR3 DNA: TGTGCCACTGGGACTAGCGACAATGAGCAGTTCTTC. It specifies CATGTSDNEQFF. The full variable domain, with the rest looked up from reference TRBV2 and TRBJ2-1, is EPEVTQTPSHQVTQMGQEVILRCVPISNHLYFYWYRQILGQKVEFLVSFYNNEISEKSEIFDDQFSVERPDGSNFTLKIRSTKLEDSAMYFCATGTSDNEQFFGPGTRLTVL.

This clone was counted between two and nine times. The chain carries TRBV7-6 and TRBJ2-2; 10 nucleotides match TRBD1. Germline V CDR1 and CDR2: SGHVS, FNYEAQ. The CDR3 sequence is 16 residues long. V gave up 3 bases and J gave up 6 bases; unmatched junction bases: 7. CDR3 region: CASSLAGQGIPGELFF. As DNA, the CDR3 is TGTGCCAGCAGCTTGGCGGGACAGGGGATCCCCGGGGAGCTGTTTTTT.

This clone was observed a few times. At the DNA level, this CDR3 is encoded by other sequences in the same sample as well. This chain joins TRBV18 and TRBJ1-3; 8 nucleotides agree with TRBD1. Germline values: CDR1 KGHSH, CDR2 LQKENI. This CDR3 is built from 15 residues. The J segment lost 1 base and the V segment lost 3 bases, leaving 2 bases of the junction unmatched. DNA of the CDR3: TGTGCCAGCTCACCCGGACAGGGTTCTGGAAACACCATATATTTT. As protein: CASSPGQGSGNTIYF.

The V call is TRBV28, the J call TRBJ1-1; the D is unclear. Trimming cost V 7 bases and J 5 bases, with 8 bases left between them. The CDR3 runs to 11 residues. Germline V gene data show CDR1 as MDHEN and CDR2 as SYDVKM. Here the CDR3 DNA reads TGTGCCAGCACGGGCGGGACTGAAGCTTTCTTT. It codes for CASTGGTEAFF. The whole variable domain, filled in from reference TRBV28 and TRBJ1-1, reads DVKVTQSSRYLVKRTGEKVFLECVQDMDHENMFWYRQDPGLGLRLIYFSYDVKMKEKGDIPEGYSVSREKKERFSLILESASTNQTSMYLCASTGGTEAFFGQGTRLTVV.

The rearrangement joins TRBV13 to TRBJ1-6, with D possibly matching TRBD1 (6 bases). Germline V gives CDR1 PRHDT, CDR2 FYEKMQ (reference sequence). Trimming removed 5 bases at V and 7 bases at J, with 12 bases between. The CDR3 spans 14 residues. The CDR3 coding sequence is TGTGCCAGCAGCAGCGGGGGCGGGAATTCACCCCTCCACTTT. Its translation: CASSSGGGNSPLHF. The whole variable domain, filled in from reference TRBV13 and TRBJ1-6, reads AAGVIQSPRHLIKEKRETATLKCYPIPRHDTVYWYQQGPGQDPQFLISFYEKMQSDKGSIPDRFSAQQFSDYHSELNMSSLELGDSALYFCASSSGGGNSPLHFGNGTRLTVT.

The CDR3 DNA reads TGTGCCAGCAGTGACAACGGGACAGGGGCCTACGAGCAGTACTTC. Translating gives CASSDNGTGAYEQYF. This rearrangement joins TRBV6-4 to TRBJ2-7; 10 nucleotides align to TRBD1. From germline, CDR1 is MRHNA and CDR2 SNTAGT. The V gene end was trimmed by 2 bases and the J gene end by 2 bases; junction bases not matched to a gene: 3. CDR3 length: 15 residues.

This sequence joins TRBV4-3 and TRBJ2-7, with 8 nucleotides matching TRBD2. Germline loops: CDR1 LGHNA, CDR2 YSLEER. The CDR3 spans 15 residues. V dropped 4 bases and J dropped 5; count of bases not matched to a gene: 10. CDR3 in amino acids: CASSRQGRGDNEQYF. The DNA for the CDR3 is TGCGCCAGCAGCCGCCAAGGGCGGGGGGATAACGAGCAGTACTTC.

This clone turned up a few times. The genes are TRBV28 and TRBJ1-2; 11 bases are shared with TRBD1. The CDR3 runs 15 residues. Germline V gene lookup returns CDR1 MDHEN and CDR2 SYDVKM. The V and J ends lost 6 bases and 5 bases, in that order; junction bases with no gene match: 8. The CDR3 coding sequence is TGTGCCAGCAGAGACAGGACAGGGGGCGTTTATGGCTACACCTTC. Residues: CASRDRTGGVYGYTF.

This chain joins TRBV6-1 and TRBJ2-6; 8 nucleotides agree with TRBD1. The CDR3 length is 16 residues. Trimming took 4 bases from V and 0 from J; bases not matched to a gene: 2. CDR1 is MNHNS, CDR2 SASEGT, per germline. CDR3 DNA sequence: TGTGCCAGCAGTGCTCAGGGGGCCTCTGGGGCCAACGTCCTGACTTTC. This gives the protein CASSAQGASGANVLTF.

This clone was seen only a few times. V is TRBV5-6 and J is TRBJ1-4, with 7 bases matching TRBD1. The CDR3 is made up of 14 amino acids. Trimming at V came to 2 bases and at J to 7 bases, leaving 5 bases not matched to a gene. The V gene's germline CDR1 is SGHDT and CDR2 YYEEEE. CDR3 protein: CASSFTGAGEKLFF. The CDR3, as DNA: TGTGCCAGCAGCTTTACAGGGGCGGGTGAAAAACTGTTTTTT.